These 5 T cell receptor beta chains share one sample of origin, sequenced in a study of OX40 agonist ivuxolimab in advanced cancers. The table came from immunoSEQ multiplex PCR; TCRdb's copy has only in-frame clones and leaves some out. The table records some 70,000 clones, about 86% of them present only once. The source was CD4+ or CD8+ T cells sorted from blood, collected in a trial of the OX40 agonist ivuxolimab. The receptor source for this set is an adult with an advanced solid tumor such as melanoma, head and neck, liver or kidney cancer.

The genes are TRBV29-1 and TRBJ2-1; TRBD2 matches 11 bases. The CDR3 is made up of 16 amino acids. Germline CDR1 and CDR2: SQVTM and ANQGSEA. The ends lost 0 bases at V and 8 bases at J; junction bases unmatched: 9. The DNA of the CDR3 is TGCAGCGTTGAAGATACCCTAGCGGGAGGAAGAGATGAGCAGTTCTTC. Protein sequence: CSVEDTLAGGRDEQFF.

The chain links TRBV2 to TRBJ1-1; no firm D call. V lost 8 bases and J 0 bases, leaving 19 bases between the germline ends. The CDR3 is 16 amino acids. Germline CDR1 reads SNHLY; CDR2 reads FYNNEI. CDR3 loop: CASYAWGWGMNTEAFF. CDR3 DNA: TGTGCCAGCTACGCCTGGGGTTGGGGAATGAACACTGAAGCTTTCTTT.

This clone was counted once. The chain carries TRBV5-1 and TRBJ2-7; 7 positions agree with TRBD2. CDR1 and CDR2 from the germline V gene are SGHRS and YFSETQ. V shed 4 bases and J 4 bases; nucleotides not matched to a gene: 8. CDR3 length: 14 residues. The CDR3 DNA reads TGCGCCAGCAGCCCATTGGGGGGGTCATACGAGCAGTACTTC. This translates into CASSPLGGSYEQYF.

As to this clone: One end of the junction does not line up with germline, which may come from a read error. The genes are TRBV6-1 and TRBJ2-7; TRBD1 matches at 9 bases. From germline, CDR1 is MNHNS and CDR2 SASEGT. This CDR3 spans 11 amino acids. CDR3 sequence: CASSEWGTGHF. The DNA for the CDR3 is TGTGCCAGCAGTGAATGGGGGACAGGGCACTTC.

The rearrangement joins TRBV19 to TRBJ1-5, with a weak D call TRBD1 (5 bases). The CDR3 is 17 amino acids. Germline V CDR1 and CDR2: LNHDA, SQIVND (reference sequence). V was cut by 7 bases and J by 6 bases, with 25 bases left in between. The CDR3 nucleotides read TGTGCCAGTACCTCCCGAGGTGGGGCACTACGAGGTCAGCCCCAGCATTTT. This codes for CASTSRGGALRGQPQHF.